This T cell receptor beta chain came from a study of molecular identifiers for immune sequencing clone quantification. General observations from the study: Reportedly, one cell's Jurkat TCR RNA was detected within 1,100,000 naive CD8 cells.

V was shortened by 0 bases and J by 2 bases, with 9 bases between the two germline ends. The CDR3 runs to 14 residues. Germline values: CDR1 SGDLS, CDR2 YYNGEE. Previously described methods and listed TCR primers were employed for the bulk TCR libraries. Using its own MiXCR run on the PCR reads, TCRdb lists one record per CDR3 protein. The profile shows tens of thousands of distinct CDR3 sequences, around 20% of them singletons. This clonotype was picked up many times. Its cognate antigen is unknown. This rearrangement joins TRBV9 to TRBJ2-7; D is unresolved. The sample consisted of naive CD8+ T cells from blood, with Jurkat cell RNA spiked in. Subset denoted: FACS-sorted CD8+CD4-CCR7+CD45RA+ naive T cells. The origin of this receptor is a human donor in good health. Some libraries in this study had Jurkat cell RNA spiked in. This CDR3 reads CASSVAVGTYEQYF. CDR3 nucleotides: TGTGCCAGCAGCGTAGCTGTGGGCACCTACGAGCAGTACTTC.